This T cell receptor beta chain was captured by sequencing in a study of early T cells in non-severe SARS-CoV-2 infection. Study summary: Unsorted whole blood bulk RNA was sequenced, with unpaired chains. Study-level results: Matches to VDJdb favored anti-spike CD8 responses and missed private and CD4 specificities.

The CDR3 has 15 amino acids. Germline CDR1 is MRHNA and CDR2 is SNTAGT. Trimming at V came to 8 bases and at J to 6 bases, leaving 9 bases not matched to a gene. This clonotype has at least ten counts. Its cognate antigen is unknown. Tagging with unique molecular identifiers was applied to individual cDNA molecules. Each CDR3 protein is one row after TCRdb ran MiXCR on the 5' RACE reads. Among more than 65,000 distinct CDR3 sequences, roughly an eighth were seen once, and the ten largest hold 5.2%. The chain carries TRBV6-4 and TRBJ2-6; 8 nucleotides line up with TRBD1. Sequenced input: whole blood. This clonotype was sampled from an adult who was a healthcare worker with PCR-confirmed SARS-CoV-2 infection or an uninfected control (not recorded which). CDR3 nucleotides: TGTGCCAGCGGGCCCGGACAGGGCGAGGCCAACGTCCTGACTTTC. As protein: CASGPGQGEANVLTF.